This is a list of T cell receptor beta chains from one sample in a study of cytotoxic CD8 clonotypes in ibrutinib-treated CLL. TCRdb keeps only in-frame clones here, not all; method: immunoSEQ multiplex PCR. This table has approximately 33,000 clones, roughly three quarters appearing once. The sequenced sample was PBMCs, obtained before ibrutinib treatment. Receptors were obtained from a human donor with chronic lymphocytic leukemia. The CDR3 runs from the conserved cysteine through the conserved F or W. A D gene is named only where the DNA matches it firmly. Only some rows state a clone size, as once, few, many or a class for expanded clones.

V gene,J gene,D gene,clone size,CDR3 protein,CDR3 DNA
TRBV11-3,TRBJ2-5,TRBD2,few,CASSYPSGSHQETQYF,TGTGCCAGCAGCTACCCGAGCGGGAGTCATCAAGAGACCCAGTACTTC
TRBV18,TRBJ1-2,TRBD1,.,CASSPKSGGPYGYTF,TGTGCCAGCTCACCAAAGTCAGGGGGGCCCTATGGCTACACCTTC
TRBV7-9,TRBJ1-1,.,few,CASSRRTDRPFF,TGTGCCAGCAGCCGACGGACGGACCGCCCTTTCTTT
TRBV30,TRBJ1-3,.,.,CAWSGGGSGNTIYF,TGTGCCTGGAGTGGGGGGGGCTCTGGAAACACCATATATTTT
TRBV9,TRBJ2-3,.,.,CASSAGSDTQYF,TGTGCCAGCAGCGCGGGGTCAGATACGCAGTATTTT
TRBV6-5,TRBJ1-2,TRBD1,.,CASSYSGTGSRYGYTF,TGTGCCAGCAGTTACTCAGGGACAGGGAGCCGCTATGGCTACACCTTC
TRBV28,TRBJ2-5,.,.,CASKGLTQETQYF,TGTGCCAGCAAAGGGCTGACTCAAGAGACCCAGTACTTC
TRBV5-1,TRBJ2-3,TRBD1,.,CASSLSNRRDRGQADTQYF,TGCGCCAGCAGCTTGAGCAACCGCCGGGACAGGGGGCAGGCAGATACGCAGTATTTT
TRBV28,TRBJ1-6,TRBD1,few,CASSYEWDRVSPRALHF,TGTGCCAGCAGCTACGAATGGGACAGGGTGTCCCCCCGGGCCCTCCACTTT
TRBV28,TRBJ2-5,TRBD1,.,CASSWDRAQETQYF,TGTGCCAGCAGTTGGGACAGGGCCCAAGAGACCCAGTACTTC
TRBV6-5,TRBJ2-2,TRBD2,few,CAIQRSGGATGELFF,TGTGCCATTCAAAGGAGCGGGGGGGCCACCGGGGAGCTGTTTTTT
TRBV5-6,TRBJ1-2,.,.,CASTHQGISYGYTF,TGTGCCAGCACTCACCAAGGGATCTCATATGGCTACACCTTC
TRBV6-1,TRBJ2-5,.,.,CASTYRQAPETQYF,TGTGCCAGCACATATCGACAGGCCCCCGAGACCCAGTACTTC